This T cell receptor (beta chain) was recovered during a study of shared clonotypes between healthy human individuals. CDR3 size: 16 residues. The germline V gene encodes CDR1 SNHLY and CDR2 FYNNEI. Losses at the gene ends were 7 bases for V and 5 bases for J; bases not matched to a gene: 13. Only in-frame clones appear in the TCRdb table, and some are missing; sequencing was by immunoSEQ multiplex PCR. The table records over a million clones, approximately 97% of them present only once. About this clone: Its antigen is not known.

Whole-study findings and limits: Blood alone was sampled, and tissue repertoires likely differ.

The V gene is TRBV2, the J gene TRBJ2-7, with TRBD2 matching over 11 bases. Material: naive CD4+ T cells sorted from blood. Subset in this sample: CD45RA+ positively selected. This sequence originates from a young man in good health. Written as DNA, the CDR3 is TGTGCCAGCAATTTGGCTAGCGGGAGGAATGTCGACGAGCAGTACTTC. This sequence encodes CASNLASGRNVDEQYF.